The rows below give T cell receptor beta chains drawn from one sample of a study of T cells after yellow fever vaccination. TCRdb independently ran MiXCR on the 5' RACE reads; one entry per CDR3 protein. Counted here are some 560,000 distinct CDR3 sequences, under 25% occurring once; the ten biggest clones make up 14%. This specimen was PBMCs, taken 15 days after the yellow fever booster vaccination. The receptor source for this set is a man aged 25-45 years who received the YFV17D yellow fever vaccine. CDR3s include the opening cysteine and the closing phenylalanine or tryptophan. D genes are given only for firm matches. Rows give clone size only sometimes, using once, few, many, or a class for an expanded clone.

j_call clone_size d_call v_call cdr3_aa cdr3_nt
TRBJ2-1 - - TRBV27 CASSLQVHNEQFF TGTGCCAGCAGTTTACAAGTCCACAATGAGCAGTTCTTC
TRBJ2-3 - TRBD2 TRBV5-1 CASSLAAGTSITDTQYF TGCGCCAGCAGCTTGGCGGCAGGGACTAGCATCACAGATACGCAGTATTTT
TRBJ2-3 few TRBD1 TRBV12-3/TRBV12-4 CASTPQGARDTQYF TGTGCCAGCACTCCACAGGGGGCGAGGGATACGCAGTATTTT
TRBJ2-3 few - TRBV27 CASSLLARGPDTQYF TGTGCCAGCAGTTTACTGGCCAGGGGCCCAGATACGCAGTATTTT
TRBJ2-7 - TRBD2 TRBV20-1 CSAGGGRASGRREQYF TGCAGTGCTGGGGGGGGGCGGGCTAGCGGGAGGCGCGAGCAGTACTTC
TRBJ2-4 - - TRBV21-1 CASSKDAGWGSPAKNIQYF TGTGCCAGCAGCAAAGATGCGGGATGGGGATCACCCGCCAAAAACATTCAGTACTTC
TRBJ1-1 - - TRBV5-1 CASSVKPNTEAFF TGCGCCAGCAGCGTTAAACCGAACACTGAAGCTTTCTTT
TRBJ1-5 once TRBD1 TRBV12-3/TRBV12-4 CASSLDRGRVQPQHF TGTGCCAGCAGTTTAGACAGGGGGAGGGTACAGCCCCAGCATTTT
TRBJ2-7 - - TRBV5-4 CASRFSPNGEQYF TGTGCCAGCAGGTTCTCTCCGAACGGGGAGCAGTACTTC
TRBJ2-3 - TRBD1 TRBV4-3 CASSQDLAGQGSDTQYF TGCGCCAGCAGCCAAGATCTTGCGGGACAGGGTTCGGATACGCAGTATTTT
TRBJ2-3 many - TRBV7-2 CASRGGNTDTQYF TGTGCCAGCCGCGGGGGCAACACAGATACGCAGTATTTT
TRBJ2-5 many - TRBV20-1 CSASAQGGEETQYF TGCAGTGCTAGTGCCCAGGGTGGGGAAGAGACCCAGTACTTC
TRBJ2-3 - TRBD2 TRBV30 CAWSETSDTQYF TGTGCCTGGAGTGAGACTAGCGATACGCAGTATTTT
TRBJ2-1 - TRBD1 TRBV5-6 CASTGQETYNEQFF TGTGCCAGCACGGGACAGGAGACCTACAATGAGCAGTTCTTC
TRBJ2-3 - - TRBV29-1 CSGGRHLTDTQYF TGCAGCGGGGGGAGACACCTCACAGATACGCAGTATTTT
TRBJ1-3 few - TRBV5-1 CASAGGSSGNTIYF TGCGCCAGCGCCGGGGGAAGCTCTGGAAACACCATATATTTT
TRBJ2-4 - TRBD1 TRBV9 CASSVEGTGTGDLAKNIQYF TGTGCCAGCAGCGTAGAGGGGACCGGGACAGGAGACTTAGCCAAAAACATTCAGTACTTC
TRBJ2-1 few TRBD2 TRBV20-1 CSARDREGPGNEQFF TGCAGTGCTAGAGATCGGGAGGGCCCTGGGAATGAGCAGTTCTTC
TRBJ2-7 few - TRBV20-1 CSARDSPRTALDHEQYF TGCAGTGCTAGAGATTCCCCCCGCACAGCGTTGGATCACGAGCAGTACTTC
TRBJ2-7 - - TRBV7-2 CASSEKRDTLYHEQYF TGTGCCAGCAGTGAGAAAAGGGACACACTGTATCACGAGCAGTACTTC
TRBJ1-3 few - TRBV28 CASRPGGKGGNTIYF TGTGCCAGCAGGCCGGGCGGGAAAGGGGGAAACACCATATATTTT
TRBJ1-4 few TRBD1 TRBV6-2/TRBV6-3 CASSPLRQGGEKLFF TGTGCCAGCAGTCCCCTCCGGCAGGGGGGTGAAAAACTGTTTTTT
TRBJ2-7 few - TRBV20-1 CSVTDTRVDSYEQYF TGCAGTGTAACGGACACCCGGGTCGACTCCTACGAGCAGTACTTC
TRBJ2-3 - TRBD1 TRBV5-6 CASSSTGGGNTQYF TGTGCCAGCAGCTCGACAGGGGGTGGAAATACGCAGTATTTT
TRBJ2-3 - TRBD2 TRBV20-1 CSASRGGQPADTQYF TGCAGTGCTAGCCGCGGGGGGCAGCCCGCAGATACGCAGTATTTT
TRBJ1-4 - - TRBV7-9 CASSLDSEKLFF TGTGCCAGCAGCTTAGACAGTGAAAAACTGTTTTTT
TRBJ2-7 few TRBD2 TRBV12-3/TRBV12-4 CASSLASASGSNEQYF TGTGCCAGCAGTTTGGCATCGGCTAGCGGGAGCAACGAGCAGTACTTC